A single sample is the source of the 12 T cell receptor beta chains below, sequenced in a study of T-cell reconstitution after alpha-beta-depleted transplantation in children (dated by TCRdb to 2016 to 2018). The library came from PCR. This sample was sequenced with an Illumina HiSeq 2500. To normalize quantification of the TCRbeta repertoire, the TCR libraries were built with molecular barcoding that relied on unique molecular identifiers. Using fastp at Q25 and MiXCR, TCRdb reprocessed the public reads and kept productive beta chains. Merged by CDR3 protein, the rows form single entries marked with the most common genes and DNA. This sample comprises a few hundred thousand distinct CDR3 sequences, roughly a quarter of them detected only once. Around a third of the sample lies in the top ten. This sample's treatment or condition label indicates: allogeneic hematopoietic cell transplantation with graft depleted of TCRalphabeta T cells and CD19 B cells.

The source was PBMCs, collected before TCRalphabeta/CD19-depleted stem cell transplant. The receptors were sampled from a boy in the first two years of life with Wiskott-Aldrich syndrome, due to receive a stem cell transplant.

The chain uses TRBV29-1 and TRBJ1-4; D call uncertain. Germline values: CDR1 SQVTM, CDR2 ANQGSEA. The CDR3 contains 13 residues. CDR3 nucleotide sequence: TGCAGTGGCCTTGGCGGACCTAATGAAAAACTGTTTTTT. Protein sequence: CSGLGGPNEKLFF. The whole variable domain, filled in from reference TRBV29-1 and TRBJ1-4, reads SAVISQKPSRDICQRGTSLTIQCQVDSQVTMMFWYRQQPGQSLTLIATANQGSEATYESGFVIDKFPISRPNLTFSTLTVSNMSPEDSSIYLCSGLGGPNEKLFFGSGTQLSVL.

The chain uses TRBV5-1 and TRBJ2-1, with 10 bases matching TRBD2. This CDR3 region has 16 residues. V lost 4 bases, J lost 4 bases, and 8 bases stayed unmatched. Germline CDR1 reads SGHRS; CDR2 reads YFSETQ. The CDR3 bases are TGCGCCAGCAGCGGCGGGACTAGCGCAGATTACAATGAGCAGTTCTTC. It is translated as CASSGGTSADYNEQFF.

A few counts support this clonotype. The rearrangement links TRBV12-3 or TRBV12-4 to TRBJ2-2, with TRBD2 matching over 8 bases. This CDR3 is built from 15 residues. Losses at the gene ends were 6 bases for V and 4 bases for J; bases not matched to a gene: 7. CDR3: CASSSSGSGTGELFF. Written as DNA, the CDR3 is TGTGCCAGCAGCTCCAGCGGGAGTGGCACCGGGGAGCTGTTTTTT.

This clonotype showed up just a few times. The chain uses TRBV27 and TRBJ2-7; 8 bases agree with TRBD1. CDR1 and CDR2 from the germline V gene are MNHEY and SMNVEV (reference sequence). V dropped 2 bases and J dropped 3; count of bases not matched to a gene: 12. This CDR3 has 17 residues. CDR3 loop: CASSLQGAWTTYYEQYF. The CDR3 DNA reads TGTGCCAGCAGTTTACAGGGGGCCTGGACTACCTACTACGAGCAGTACTTC.

This clonotype was seen a few times. J is TRBJ2-2 and V is TRBV5-8, with no clear D. V lost 1 base to trimming and J lost 4 bases, with 11 bases between them. CDR1 SGHTS and CDR2 YDEGEE come from the germline V gene. This CDR3 is 15 amino acids long. CDR3 loop: CASSLMRSGTGELFF. As DNA, the CDR3 is TGTGCCAGCAGCTTGATGAGGTCGGGCACCGGGGAGCTGTTTTTT. Combining the CDR3 with reference TRBV5-8 and TRBJ2-2 gives the whole variable domain EAGVTQSPTHLIKTRGQQATLRCSPISGHTSVYWYQQALGLGLQFLLWYDEGEERNRGNFPPRFSGRQFPNYSSELNVNALELEDSALYLCASSLMRSGTGELFFGEGSRLTVL.

The rearrangement links TRBV10-3 to TRBJ2-1; a weak D match, TRBD2 (5 bases). There are 13 residues in the CDR3. The V and J ends lost 10 bases and 2 bases respectively, with 12 bases between them. From germline, CDR1 is ENHRY and CDR2 SYGVKD. The CDR3 DNA sequence: TGTGCCACCGGGGAGACCCCCTACAATGAGCAGTTCTTC. Its protein is CATGETPYNEQFF.

This clonotype was counted between two and nine times. The V call is TRBV29-1, the J call TRBJ2-3, with 8 bases lining up with TRBD2. Unmatched junction bases numbered 6, after V lost 1 base and J lost 0 bases. Germline assignment: CDR1 SQVTM and CDR2 ANQGSEA. The CDR3 loop spans 16 amino acids. This chain's CDR3 is CSVEGVPSGSTDTQYF. As DNA, the CDR3 is TGCAGCGTTGAAGGGGTACCTAGCGGGAGCACAGATACGCAGTATTTT.

The V call is TRBV12-3 or TRBV12-4, the J call TRBJ2-7; 14 positions agree with TRBD2. The V and J ends lost 5 bases and 5 bases, in that order; junction bases with no gene match: 5. CDR3 length: 15 residues. The CDR3 sequence: CASSGGTSGSHEQYF. The CDR3 coding sequence is TGTGCCAGCAGTGGCGGGACTAGCGGGAGCCACGAGCAGTACTTC.

This clonotype was seen a single time. CDR3 protein: CASRGDALYEQYF. In DNA, the CDR3 is TGTGCCAGCAGAGGGGACGCCCTCTACGAGCAGTACTTC. The rearrangement links TRBV2 to TRBJ2-7; D possibly uses TRBD1 or TRBD2 (5 bases each). CDR1 and CDR2 from the germline V gene are SNHLY and FYNNEI. CDR3 size: 13 residues. Trimming took 6 bases from V and 3 from J, leaving 12 bases between them.

V usage is TRBV6-5 and J usage is TRBJ2-7; D is ambiguous. From germline, CDR1 is MNHEY and CDR2 SVGAGI. The CDR3 is 12 amino acids. The ends were cut back, 6 bases at V and 5 bases at J, with 11 bases in the middle. This CDR3 is CASSSTQHEQYF. CDR3 DNA: TGTGCCAGCAGCTCCACCCAACACGAGCAGTACTTC.

The rearrangement joins TRBV11-3 to TRBJ2-5, with 11 bases aligning to TRBD2. Germline V gene sequence: CDR1 SGHNT, CDR2 YENEEA. With 5 bases clipped from V and 0 bases from J, the junction kept 5 bases outside the gene matches. This CDR3 is built from 16 residues. The CDR3 loop is CASSPGTSGDQETQYF. The CDR3 DNA reads as TGTGCCAGCAGCCCGGGGACTAGCGGAGACCAAGAGACCCAGTACTTC.

This clonotype has a handful of counts. The chain recombines TRBV29-1 with TRBJ2-3, with D perhaps matching TRBD2 (5 bases). Trimming removed 4 bases at V and 0 bases at J, with 11 bases between. The CDR3 has 14 residues. Germline CDR1 is SQVTM and CDR2 is ANQGSEA. The DNA of the CDR3 is TGCAGCGTTGGGGTAGCGAAAAGCACAGATACGCAGTATTTT. This sequence encodes CSVGVAKSTDTQYF.